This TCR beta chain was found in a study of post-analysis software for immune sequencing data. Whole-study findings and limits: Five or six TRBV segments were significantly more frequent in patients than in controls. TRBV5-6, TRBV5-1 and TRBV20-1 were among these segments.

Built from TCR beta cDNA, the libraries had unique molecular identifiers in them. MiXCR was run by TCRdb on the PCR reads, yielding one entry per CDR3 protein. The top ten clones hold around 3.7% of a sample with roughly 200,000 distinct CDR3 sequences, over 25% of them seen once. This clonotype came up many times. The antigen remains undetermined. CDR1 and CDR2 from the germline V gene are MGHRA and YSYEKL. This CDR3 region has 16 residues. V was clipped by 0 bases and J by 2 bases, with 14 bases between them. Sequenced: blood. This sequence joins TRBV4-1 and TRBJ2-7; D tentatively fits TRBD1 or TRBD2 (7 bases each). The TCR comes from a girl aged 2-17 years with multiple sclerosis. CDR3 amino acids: CASSQDSGGGPYEQYF. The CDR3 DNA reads TGCGCCAGCAGCCAAGATTCAGGGGGGGGACCCTACGAGCAGTACTTC.